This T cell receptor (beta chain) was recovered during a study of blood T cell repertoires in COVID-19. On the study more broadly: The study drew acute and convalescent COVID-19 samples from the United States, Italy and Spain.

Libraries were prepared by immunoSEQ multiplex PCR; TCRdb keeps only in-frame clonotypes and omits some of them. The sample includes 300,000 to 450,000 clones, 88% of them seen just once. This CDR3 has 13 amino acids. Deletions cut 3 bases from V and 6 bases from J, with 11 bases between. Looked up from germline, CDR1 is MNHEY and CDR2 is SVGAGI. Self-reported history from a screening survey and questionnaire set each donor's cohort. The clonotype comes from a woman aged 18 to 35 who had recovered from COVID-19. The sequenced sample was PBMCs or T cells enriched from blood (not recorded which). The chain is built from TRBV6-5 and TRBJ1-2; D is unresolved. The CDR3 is CASSYRRSDGYTF. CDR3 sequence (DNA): TGTGCCAGCAGTTATAGGAGGTCGGATGGCTACACCTTC.